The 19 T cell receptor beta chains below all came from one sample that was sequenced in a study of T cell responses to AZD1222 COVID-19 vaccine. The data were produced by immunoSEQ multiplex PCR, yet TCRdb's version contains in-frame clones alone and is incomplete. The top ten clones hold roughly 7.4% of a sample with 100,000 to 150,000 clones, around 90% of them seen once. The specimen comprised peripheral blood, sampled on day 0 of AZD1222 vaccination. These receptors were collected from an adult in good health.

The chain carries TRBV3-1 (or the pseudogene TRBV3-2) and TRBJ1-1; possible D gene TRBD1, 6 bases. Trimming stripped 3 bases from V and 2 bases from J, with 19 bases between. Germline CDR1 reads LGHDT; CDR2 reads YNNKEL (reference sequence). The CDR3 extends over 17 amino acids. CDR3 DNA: TGTGCCAGCAGCCAGTCACAGGGAACGAGGATAAACACTGAAGCTTTCTTT. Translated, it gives CASSQSQGTRINTEAFF.

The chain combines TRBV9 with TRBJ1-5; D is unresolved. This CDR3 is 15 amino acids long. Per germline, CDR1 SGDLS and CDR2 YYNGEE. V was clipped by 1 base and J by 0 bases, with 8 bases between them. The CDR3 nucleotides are TGTGCCAGCAGCGTAAGCCCAAATAGCAATCAGCCCCAGCATTTT. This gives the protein CASSVSPNSNQPQHF.

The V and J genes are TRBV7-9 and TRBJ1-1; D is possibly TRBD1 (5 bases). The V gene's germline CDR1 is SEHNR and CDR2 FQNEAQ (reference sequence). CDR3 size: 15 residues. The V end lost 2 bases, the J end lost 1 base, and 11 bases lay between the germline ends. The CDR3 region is CASSLLRGPNTEAFF. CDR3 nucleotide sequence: TGTGCCAGCAGCTTATTGAGGGGACCGAACACTGAAGCTTTCTTT.

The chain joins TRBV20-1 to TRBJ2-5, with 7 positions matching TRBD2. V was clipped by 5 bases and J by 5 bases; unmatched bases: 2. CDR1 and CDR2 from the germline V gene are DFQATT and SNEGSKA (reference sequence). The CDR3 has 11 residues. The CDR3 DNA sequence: TGCAGTGCTGGGGGGGATGAGACCCAGTACTTC. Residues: CSAGGDETQYF.

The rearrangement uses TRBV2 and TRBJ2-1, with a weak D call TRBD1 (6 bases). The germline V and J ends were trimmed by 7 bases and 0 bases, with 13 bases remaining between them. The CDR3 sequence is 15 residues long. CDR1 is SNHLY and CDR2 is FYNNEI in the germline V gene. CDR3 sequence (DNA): TGTGCCAGCAACAGGGACCCGAGCTCCTACAATGAGCAGTTCTTC. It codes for CASNRDPSSYNEQFF.

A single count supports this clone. DNA of the CDR3: TGTGCCAGCACTAAGGACAGTAACTATGGCTACACCTTC. This sequence encodes CASTKDSNYGYTF. The genes are TRBV6-5 and TRBJ1-2; a weak D match, TRBD1 (6 bases). Germline V gene data show CDR1 as MNHEY and CDR2 as SVGAGI. V lost 7 bases, J lost 1 base, and 10 bases lay in between. This CDR3 has 13 residues.

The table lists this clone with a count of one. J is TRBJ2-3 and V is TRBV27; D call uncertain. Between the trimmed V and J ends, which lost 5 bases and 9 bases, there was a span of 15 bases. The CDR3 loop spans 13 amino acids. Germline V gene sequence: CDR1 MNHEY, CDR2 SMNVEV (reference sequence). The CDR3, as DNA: TGTGCCAGCAGTAGGATTGGAGAGTTAACGCAGTATTTT. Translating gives CASSRIGELTQYF.

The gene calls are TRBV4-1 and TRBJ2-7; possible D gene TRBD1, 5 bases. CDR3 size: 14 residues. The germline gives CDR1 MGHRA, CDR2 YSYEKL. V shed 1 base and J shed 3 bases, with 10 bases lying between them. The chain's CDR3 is CASSQGRTSYEQYF. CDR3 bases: TGCGCCAGCAGCCAAGGCCGGACAAGCTACGAGCAGTACTTC.

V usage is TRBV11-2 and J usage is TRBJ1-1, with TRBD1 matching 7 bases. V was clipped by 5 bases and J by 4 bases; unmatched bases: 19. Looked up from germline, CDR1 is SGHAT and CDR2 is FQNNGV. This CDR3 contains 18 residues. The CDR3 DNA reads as TGTGCCAGCAGCCCACAAACAGGGGCCGTCAATGGAATCACTGAAGCTTTCTTT. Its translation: CASSPQTGAVNGITEAFF.

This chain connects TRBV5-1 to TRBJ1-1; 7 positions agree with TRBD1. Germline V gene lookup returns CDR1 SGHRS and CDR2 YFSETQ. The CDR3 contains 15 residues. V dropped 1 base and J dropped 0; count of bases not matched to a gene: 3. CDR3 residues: CASSLRGQVNTEAFF. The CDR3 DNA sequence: TGCGCCAGCAGCTTGAGGGGGCAGGTGAACACTGAAGCTTTCTTT.

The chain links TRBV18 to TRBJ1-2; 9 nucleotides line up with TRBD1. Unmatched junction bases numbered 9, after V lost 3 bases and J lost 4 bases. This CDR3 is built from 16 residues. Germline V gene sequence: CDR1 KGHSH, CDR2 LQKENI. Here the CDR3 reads CASSPRQGVYLYGYTF. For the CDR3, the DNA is TGTGCCAGCTCACCCCGACAGGGGGTGTACCTCTATGGCTACACCTTC.

CDR3 DNA: TGTGCCAGTAGCCCACTGGACGGCCTCTCTGGGGCCAACGTCCTGACTTTC. It codes for CASSPLDGLSGANVLTF. This chain links TRBV19 with TRBJ2-6; D gene unclear. Germline V gene data show CDR1 as LNHDA and CDR2 as SQIVND (reference sequence). There are 17 residues in the CDR3. V shed 6 bases and J shed 0 bases, with 15 bases lying between them.

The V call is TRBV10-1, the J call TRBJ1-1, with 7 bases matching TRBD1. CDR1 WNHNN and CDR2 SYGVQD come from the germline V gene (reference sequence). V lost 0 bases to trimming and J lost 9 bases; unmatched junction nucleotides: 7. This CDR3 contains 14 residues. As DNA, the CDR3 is TGCGCCAGCAGTGAGTCGGCCTGGGGACAGAAAGCTTTCTTT. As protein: CASSESAWGQKAFF.

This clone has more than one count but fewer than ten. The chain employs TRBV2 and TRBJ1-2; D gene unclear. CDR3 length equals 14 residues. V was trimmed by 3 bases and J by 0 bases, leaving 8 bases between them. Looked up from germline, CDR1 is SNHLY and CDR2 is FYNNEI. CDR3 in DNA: TGTGCCAGCAGTGACGCAGTAGCTAACTATGGCTACACCTTC. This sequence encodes CASSDAVANYGYTF.

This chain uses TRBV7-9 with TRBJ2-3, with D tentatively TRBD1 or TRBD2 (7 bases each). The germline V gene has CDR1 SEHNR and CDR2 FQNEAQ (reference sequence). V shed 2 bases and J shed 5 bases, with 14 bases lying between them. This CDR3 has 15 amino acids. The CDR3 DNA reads TGTGCCAGCAGCTTACCCAGGGGGGGACGAGATACGCAGTATTTT. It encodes CASSLPRGGRDTQYF.

CDR3 region: CAVNRGARTNDNEQFF. CDR3 DNA: TGTGCCGTCAACAGGGGAGCGCGGACCAACGACAATGAGCAGTTCTTC. The chain combines TRBV10-3 with TRBJ2-1, with 7 bases lining up with TRBD1. The CDR3 is made up of 16 amino acids. CDR1 is ENHRY and CDR2 is SYGVKD in the germline V gene. J gave up 5 bases and V 11 bases, and 18 bases lay outside the gene matches.

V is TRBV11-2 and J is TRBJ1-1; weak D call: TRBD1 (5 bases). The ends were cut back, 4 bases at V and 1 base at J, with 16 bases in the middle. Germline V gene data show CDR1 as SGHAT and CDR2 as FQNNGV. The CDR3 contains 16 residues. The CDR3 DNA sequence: TGTGCCAGCAGCTGGCCCCCAGGGAGTAAGAACACTGAAGCTTTCTTT. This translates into CASSWPPGSKNTEAFF.

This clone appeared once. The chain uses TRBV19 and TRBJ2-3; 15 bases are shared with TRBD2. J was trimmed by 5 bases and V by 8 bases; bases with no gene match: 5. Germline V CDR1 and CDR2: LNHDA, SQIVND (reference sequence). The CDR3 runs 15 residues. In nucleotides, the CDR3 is TGTGCCAGTCGGGGACTAGCGGGGGGCCGAGATACGCAGTATTTT. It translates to CASRGLAGGRDTQYF.

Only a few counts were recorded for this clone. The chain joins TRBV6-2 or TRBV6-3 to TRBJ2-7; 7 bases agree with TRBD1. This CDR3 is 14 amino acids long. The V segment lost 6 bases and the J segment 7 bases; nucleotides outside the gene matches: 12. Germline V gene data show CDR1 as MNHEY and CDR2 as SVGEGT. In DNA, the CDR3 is TGTGCCAGCAGCCCACCCCTGGACAGGTTAGAGCAGTACTTC. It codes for CASSPPLDRLEQYF.